The 15 T cell receptor beta chains below were found in one sample sequenced in a study of T-cell memory formation after mild COVID-19. TCRdb ran MiXCR on the 5' RACE reads and lists one entry per CDR3 protein. The table records a few hundred thousand distinct CDR3 sequences, around 15% of them present only once. Material for sequencing was PBMCs or a T cell subset sorted from them (not recorded which). The origin of the receptors is a man between 18 and 29 years old who had mild COVID-19 (a few samples of this study predate the infection). Cell type and time point are not known.

This clonotype was counted ten times or more. The chain employs TRBV7-9 and TRBJ1-4; maybe TRBD1 (6 bases). The germline CDR1 and CDR2 sequences are SEHNR and FQNEAQ (reference sequence). Trimming pared 5 bases from V and 6 bases from J, leaving 7 bases between. The CDR3 consists of 12 residues. CDR3 nucleotides: TGTGCCAGCAGCCGGACAGATGAAAAACTGTTTTTT. This gives the protein CASSRTDEKLFF.

The CDR3 DNA reads TGTGCCAGCAGCCATCTTACAGGGGCGAGGGACACTGAAGCTTTCTTT. Translated, it gives CASSHLTGARDTEAFF. This chain uses TRBV14 with TRBJ1-1; 7 bases are shared with TRBD1. Germline V gives CDR1 SGHDN, CDR2 FVKESK. CDR3 length: 16 amino acids. V trimming: 3 bases; J trimming: 3 bases; junction bases outside the gene matches: 10.

This clonotype was seen a handful of times. This chain joins TRBV6-2 or TRBV6-3 and TRBJ1-4; no definite D call. CDR1 and CDR2 (germline): MNHEY, SVGEGT. V lost 4 bases and J lost 3, with 18 bases in between. The CDR3 is 17 amino acids. The CDR3 coding sequence is TGTGCCAGCAGTTCCCATCGGGCGGCCGGGCCTAATGAAAAACTGTTTTTT. It is translated as CASSSHRAAGPNEKLFF.

This clonotype came up a few times. The CDR3 sequence is CASSPISGGHHQPQHF. CDR3 nucleotide sequence: TGCGCCAGCAGCCCCATATCAGGAGGGCACCATCAGCCCCAGCATTTT. This chain joins TRBV10-2 and TRBJ1-5; no clear D. The germline V gene encodes CDR1 WSHSY and CDR2 SAAADI. V lost 6 bases and J 5 bases, leaving 20 bases between the germline ends. The CDR3 covers 16 residues.

This clonotype occurred many times. This chain links TRBV6-5 with TRBJ2-7, with D possibly matching TRBD2 (6 bases). The CDR3 is 15 amino acids. Between the trimmed V and J ends, which lost 3 bases and 3 bases, there was a span of 15 bases. Germline V gene data show CDR1 as MNHEY and CDR2 as SVGAGI. The CDR3 protein is CASSYPVGGYYEQYF. The CDR3 DNA sequence: TGTGCCAGCAGTTATCCGGTCGGGGGATACTACGAGCAGTACTTC.

This chain joins TRBV7-2 and TRBJ2-2; D tentatively fits TRBD1 or TRBD2 (6 bases each). Germline CDR1 is SGHTA and CDR2 is FQGNSA. The CDR3 loop spans 16 amino acids. V lost 1 base to trimming and J lost 6 bases, with 15 bases between them. Written as DNA, the CDR3 is TGTGCCAGCAGCTTAGTGGTTTGGGGGGCCGCCGGGGAGCTGTTTTTT. This codes for CASSLVVWGAAGELFF.

This clonotype was seen a handful of times. The rearrangement links TRBV20-1 to TRBJ2-5; D is undetermined. V was clipped by 1 base and J by 3 bases, with 6 bases between them. Germline CDR1 DFQATT, CDR2 SNEGSKA (reference sequence). The CDR3 contains 12 residues. The CDR3 is CSARVSKETQYF. DNA of the CDR3: TGCAGTGCTAGAGTATCAAAAGAGACCCAGTACTTC.

This clonotype was counted at least ten times. This chain joins TRBV20-1 and TRBJ2-1, with D possibly TRBD1 on 6 matching bases. V was trimmed by 3 bases and J by 0 bases, leaving 15 bases between them. Germline V lookup: CDR1 DFQATT, CDR2 SNEGSKA (reference sequence). The CDR3 covers 16 residues. The CDR3 region has the DNA TGCAGTGCTAGTGTCGTTGGGGGCGGCTCCTACAATGAGCAGTTCTTC. Translated: CSASVVGGGSYNEQFF.

This chain joins TRBV4-3 and TRBJ2-1; the D is unclear. Germline CDR1 reads LGHNA; CDR2 reads YSLEER. The CDR3 loop spans 13 amino acids. V was shortened by 0 bases and J by 7 bases, with 7 bases between the two germline ends. CDR3 loop: CASSQETMNEQFF. DNA for the CDR3: TGCGCCAGCAGCCAAGAGACAATGAATGAGCAGTTCTTC.

A few counts support this clonotype. The genes are TRBV7-9 and TRBJ2-7; D remains unclear. CDR1 and CDR2 (germline): SEHNR, FQNEAQ (reference sequence). The CDR3 length is 13 residues. Trimming took 4 bases from V and 1 from J, leaving 8 bases between them. CDR3 region: CASSSGLSYEQYV. In DNA form, the CDR3 reads TGTGCCAGCAGCTCCGGGTTGTCCTACGAGCAGTACGTC.

This chain links TRBV7-9 with TRBJ2-5; weak D call: TRBD2 (5 bases). V lost 0 bases and J 5 bases, leaving 7 bases between the germline ends. Germline assignment: CDR1 SEHNR and CDR2 FQNEAQ (reference sequence). The CDR3 covers 13 residues. The CDR3 coding sequence is TGTGCCAGCAGCTTAGCGAGGGTGGAGACCCAGTACTTC. Translating it yields CASSLARVETQYF.

V is TRBV29-1 and J is TRBJ1-2; TRBD1 matches 7 bases. The CDR3 has 15 amino acids. The V segment lost 5 bases and the J segment 0 bases; nucleotides outside the gene matches: 9. Germline CDR1 reads SQVTM; CDR2 reads ANQGSEA. CDR3 protein: CSVLKAGTANYGYTF. The CDR3 nucleotides read TGCAGCGTTTTAAAGGCGGGGACAGCTAACTATGGCTACACCTTC.

This clonotype was seen only a few times. The chain links TRBV6-5 to TRBJ2-5; tentatively, D is TRBD2 (6 bases). V was clipped by 3 bases and J by 5 bases, with 7 bases between them. The germline V gene has CDR1 MNHEY and CDR2 SVGAGI. This CDR3 is built from 12 residues. CDR3 protein: CASSYGGETQYF. In DNA, the CDR3 is TGTGCCAGCAGTTATGGGGGGGAGACCCAGTACTTC.

This clonotype was picked up a small number of times. The chain employs TRBV19 and TRBJ1-2; possible D gene TRBD1, 5 bases. This CDR3 contains 14 residues. Trimming took 5 bases from V and 5 from J, leaving 15 bases between them. CDR1 LNHDA and CDR2 SQIVND come from the germline V gene (reference sequence). The CDR3 region is CASSPDSRGYGYTF. The CDR3 coding sequence is TGTGCCAGTAGTCCCGACAGCCGGGGGTATGGCTACACCTTC. Variable domain in full (rest from reference TRBV19 and TRBJ1-2): DGGITQSPKYLFRKEGQNVTLSCEQNLNHDAMYWYRQDPGQGLRLIYYSQIVNDFQKGDIAEGYSVSREKKESFPLTVTSAQKNPTAFYLCASSPDSRGYGYTFGSGTRLTVV.

This clonotype was observed a few times. V gene TRBV5-1 combines with J gene TRBJ1-1; possibly TRBD1 for D (5 bases). The CDR3 has 14 amino acids. The V end was cut by 5 bases, the J end by 8 bases, with 19 bases between. Germline V gene sequence: CDR1 SGHRS, CDR2 YFSETQ. CDR3 sequence (DNA): TGCGCCAGCAGTCTCAGGGAAAGTACTGCGGAAGCTTTCTTT. Its translation: CASSLRESTAEAFF.